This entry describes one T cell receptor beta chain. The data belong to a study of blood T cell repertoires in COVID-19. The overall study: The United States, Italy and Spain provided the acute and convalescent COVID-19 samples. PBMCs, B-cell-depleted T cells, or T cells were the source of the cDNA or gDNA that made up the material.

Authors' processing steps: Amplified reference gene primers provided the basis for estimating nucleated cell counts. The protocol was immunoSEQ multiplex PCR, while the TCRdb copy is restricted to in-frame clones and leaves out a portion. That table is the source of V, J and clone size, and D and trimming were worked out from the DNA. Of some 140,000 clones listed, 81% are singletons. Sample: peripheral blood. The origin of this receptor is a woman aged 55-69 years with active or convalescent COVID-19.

CDR3 sequence reads: CASTSGSNYGYTF. CDR3 nucleotides: TGTGCCAGCACCTCTGGGAGTAACTATGGCTACACCTTC. This sequence joins TRBV7-2 and TRBJ1-2, with no clear D. Germline CDR1 and CDR2: SGHTA and FQGNSA. V was cut by 7 bases and J by 1 base, with 10 bases left in between. This CDR3 is built from 13 residues.